Each of the 15 T cell receptor beta chains below was sequenced from the same sample in a study of cytotoxic CD8 clonotypes in ibrutinib-treated CLL (dated by TCRdb to about 2021). To prepare the library, the immunoSEQ multiplex PCR assay was applied. TCRdb's version of the immuneACCESS table is confined to in-frame rearrangements and falls short of the full clone set. An unresolved V gene accounts for under half of the shortfall where checked; the remainder is of unknown origin. The sample includes approximately 170,000 clones, with approximately 90% observed a single time. The ten largest clones capture roughly 3% of the sample. In the paper's terms, the time point label means: progressive disease on ibrutinib. This specimen was PBMCs, taken at disease progression, from a patient treated with ibrutinib. Every receptor here comes from a human donor with chronic lymphocytic leukemia.

Only one count was recorded for this clone. Written as DNA, the CDR3 is TGCAGCGTTTTTCCAACCGGGACAGGCCACAATGAGCAGTTCTTC. Protein sequence: CSVFPTGTGHNEQFF. V usage is TRBV29-1 and J usage is TRBJ2-1; 8 bases map to TRBD1. V lost 5 bases, J lost 5 bases, and 11 bases stayed unmatched. The CDR3 spans 15 residues. Germline lookup yields CDR1 SQVTM and CDR2 ANQGSEA.

This clone appeared a single time. DNA for the CDR3: TGTGCCAGCAGCTTAAGTAGTGGGTCTGGAAACACCATATATTTT. It translates to CASSLSSGSGNTIYF. The chain combines TRBV7-2 with TRBJ1-3; unclear D gene. The CDR3 is 15 residues long. V shed 2 bases and J shed 1 base, with 9 bases lying between them. CDR1 and CDR2 from the germline V gene are SGHTA and FQGNSA.

The chain couples TRBV9 to TRBJ2-3; D is unclear. Germline CDR1 is SGDLS and CDR2 is YYNGEE. Deletions cut 3 bases from V and 2 bases from J, with 4 bases between. The CDR3 is 12 amino acids. The CDR3 loop is CASSGSTDTQYF. The CDR3 DNA follows: TGTGCCAGCAGCGGGTCCACAGATACGCAGTATTTT.

This sequence joins TRBV27 and TRBJ2-1; D is possibly TRBD2 (6 bases). This CDR3 has 13 residues. V shed 3 bases and J shed 9 bases, with 12 bases lying between them. CDR1 and CDR2 (germline): MNHEY, SMNVEV (reference sequence). CDR3 DNA sequence: TGTGCCAGCAGTTTTTCCGGTAGCGGTGAGCAGTTCTTC. Residues: CASSFSGSGEQFF.

CDR3 nucleotide sequence: TGTGCCAGCAGTCTTATCAGGAACACCGGGGAGCTGTTTTTT. Its protein product is CASSLIRNTGELFF. The chain has TRBV27 and TRBJ2-2, with unresolved D. Trimming cost V 5 bases and J 1 base, with 8 bases left between them. Germline assignment: CDR1 MNHEY and CDR2 SMNVEV (reference sequence). The CDR3 totals 14 residues.

The gene calls are TRBV2 and TRBJ2-2; TRBD2 matches 9 bases. The germline CDR1 and CDR2 sequences are SNHLY and FYNNEI. The CDR3 extends over 15 amino acids. V lost 7 bases and J lost 6; bases outside the gene matches: 9. In DNA form, the CDR3 reads TGTGCCAGCATAATAGCGGGAGCGTCTGCCGGGGAGCTGTTTTTT. As protein: CASIIAGASAGELFF.

The V gene is TRBV28, the J gene TRBJ2-7; D not certain. This CDR3 comprises 11 residues. V gave up 3 bases and J gave up 3 bases, with 3 bases separating them. The germline V gene encodes CDR1 MDHEN and CDR2 SYDVKM. CDR3 DNA sequence: TGTGCCAGCAGTTTGGACTACGAGCAGTACTTC. This codes for CASSLDYEQYF. Variable domain in full (rest from reference TRBV28 and TRBJ2-7): DVKVTQSSRYLVKRTGEKVFLECVQDMDHENMFWYRQDPGLGLRLIYFSYDVKMKEKGDIPEGYSVSREKKERFSLILESASTNQTSMYLCASSLDYEQYFGPGTRLTVT.

This sequence joins TRBV19 and TRBJ1-1, with TRBD1 matching 11 bases. The germline V gene encodes CDR1 LNHDA and CDR2 SQIVND (reference sequence). This CDR3 comprises 15 residues. Trimming cost V 3 bases and J 1 base; bases outside gene matches: 1. The chain's CDR3 is CASSIGQGANTEAFF. The CDR3, as DNA: TGTGCCAGTAGTATTGGACAGGGGGCGAACACTGAAGCTTTCTTT. The full variable domain, rest sourced from reference TRBV19 and TRBJ1-1, is DGGITQSPKYLFRKEGQNVTLSCEQNLNHDAMYWYRQDPGQGLRLIYYSQIVNDFQKGDIAEGYSVSREKKESFPLTVTSAQKNPTAFYLCASSIGQGANTEAFFGQGTRLTVV.

To note about this clone: A read error may explain this, as a much larger clone is one base away. V gene TRBV2 combines with J gene TRBJ1-2; possible D gene TRBD1, 6 bases. Germline loops: CDR1 SNHLY, CDR2 FYNNEI. V dropped 4 bases and J dropped 0 bases, with 6 bases sitting between them. This CDR3 spans 13 amino acids. The chain's CDR3 is CASSAGANYGYTF. CDR3 in DNA: TGTGCCAGCAGTGCAGGGGCTAACTATGGCTACACCTTC.

This clone was counted a single time. The V gene is TRBV19, the J gene TRBJ1-2; a possible D gene is TRBD1 (5 bases). With 7 bases removed from V and 0 bases from J, the gap between germline ends came to 18 bases. The length of the CDR3 is 16 residues. Germline values: CDR1 LNHDA, CDR2 SQIVND (reference sequence). The CDR3 loop is CASIPSRGSPNYGYTF. As DNA, the CDR3 is TGTGCCAGTATTCCTAGTCGGGGCTCCCCTAACTATGGCTACACCTTC.

The rearrangement links TRBV6-1 to TRBJ2-7; possible D gene TRBD2, 6 bases. In germline, CDR1 is MNHNS, CDR2 SASEGT. The V end was cut by 4 bases, the J end by 4 bases, with 11 bases between. CDR3 length equals 13 residues. Written as DNA, the CDR3 is TGTGCCAGCAGTGCACTAGCAGGGTACGAGCAGTACTTC. It translates to CASSALAGYEQYF.

The CDR3 reads CASSPGDRTDTQYF. CDR3 nucleotides: TGTGCCAGCAGCCCGGGAGATCGCACAGATACGCAGTATTTT. The chain employs TRBV7-8 and TRBJ2-3; D is possibly TRBD2 (6 bases). The CDR3 is 14 residues long. V lost 5 bases and J 1 base, leaving 10 bases between the germline ends. The V gene's germline CDR1 is SGHVS and CDR2 FQNEAQ.

This clone was recorded once. The V call is TRBV5-8, the J call TRBJ2-1; either TRBD1 or TRBD2 may supply D (6 bases each). The CDR3 has 17 amino acids. The germline V and J ends were trimmed by 4 bases and 3 bases, with 20 bases remaining between them. Germline V lookup: CDR1 SGHTS, CDR2 YDEGEE. The DNA for the CDR3 is TGTGCCAGCAGCCACCCTTGGGGGGCTGCAAACTACAATGAGCAGTTCTTC. Protein: CASSHPWGAANYNEQFF.

The chain couples TRBV5-3 to TRBJ2-7; possibly TRBD1 or TRBD2 for D (6 bases each). TRBV5-3 is assigned to the ORF class and has an uncertain function. The CDR3 loop spans 14 amino acids. Trimming stripped 7 bases from V and 0 bases from J, with 14 bases between. This CDR3 is CARGRTASSYEQYF. CDR3 bases: TGTGCCAGAGGGAGGACAGCGAGCTCCTACGAGCAGTACTTC.

The V and J genes are TRBV6-1 and TRBJ1-3, with D possibly TRBD1 on 6 matching bases. The V end was cut by 3 bases, the J end by 0 bases, with 12 bases between. Germline V gene sequence: CDR1 MNHNS, CDR2 SASEGT. The CDR3 has 16 amino acids. The DNA of the CDR3 is TGTGCCAGCAGTGACACAGGGCGCCACTCTGGAAACACCATATATTTT. This codes for CASSDTGRHSGNTIYF.